The 12 T cell receptor beta chains presented below share a single source sample, sequenced in a study of PD-L1 blockade in urothelial cancer. TCRdb's table, derived via immunoSEQ multiplex PCR, lists solely in-frame clones and lacks some. The sample lists approximately 86,000 clones, about 85% occurring once. Time point in this sample: pretreatment peripheral blood. Here the sequenced sample was PBMCs, taken around atezolizumab (anti-PD-L1) treatment. These receptors all stem from a middle-aged man with urothelial cancer.

This clone was observed a single time. This chain links TRBV18 with TRBJ2-7; TRBD1 matches at 11 bases. The V and J ends lost 3 bases and 2 bases, in that order; junction bases with no gene match: 3. The CDR3 runs to 15 residues. Germline CDR1 KGHSH, CDR2 LQKENI. The CDR3 loop is CASSPGGQGAYEQYF. CDR3 DNA sequence: TGTGCCAGCTCACCGGGGGGACAGGGGGCCTACGAGCAGTACTTC.

This rearrangement joins TRBV18 to TRBJ1-1; D is unresolved. V dropped 0 bases and J dropped 1 base, with 12 bases sitting between them. The CDR3 contains 16 residues. Germline V lookup: CDR1 KGHSH, CDR2 LQKENI. CDR3 sequence reads: CASSPPRNRGNTEAFF. CDR3 nucleotides: TGTGCCAGCTCACCACCGCGGAACCGGGGGAACACTGAAGCTTTCTTT.

The chain links TRBV7-2 to TRBJ1-5; weak D call: TRBD1 (5 bases). The ends were cut back, 5 bases at V and 3 bases at J, with 20 bases in the middle. This CDR3 comprises 17 residues. CDR1 and CDR2 from the germline V gene are SGHTA and FQGNSA. The CDR3 sequence: CASSRSLGERANQPQHF. The CDR3, as DNA: TGTGCCAGCAGCCGTAGCCTAGGGGAACGCGCCAATCAGCCCCAGCATTTT.

This sequence joins TRBV7-2 and TRBJ2-5; tentatively, D is TRBD1 (7 bases). Germline V gene data show CDR1 as SGHTA and CDR2 as FQGNSA. This CDR3 is 15 amino acids long. Trimming pared 5 bases from V and 4 bases from J, leaving 17 bases between. The CDR3 sequence is CASSKQTGEAETQYF. The CDR3 DNA reads as TGTGCCAGCAGCAAACAAACAGGGGAGGCAGAGACCCAGTACTTC.

The chain combines TRBV6-5 with TRBJ2-2, with D tentatively TRBD2 (6 bases). Deletions cut 5 bases from V and 7 bases from J, with 17 bases between. Germline V gene lookup returns CDR1 MNHEY and CDR2 SVGAGI. The CDR3 is 15 amino acids. This CDR3 reads CASSPGGPGSGELFF. CDR3 coding DNA: TGTGCCAGCAGTCCCGGAGGGCCTGGTAGCGGGGAGCTGTTTTTT.

V gene TRBV6-1 combines with J gene TRBJ2-7; 8 nucleotides match TRBD1. CDR1 and CDR2 (germline): MNHNS, SASEGT. The junction had 7 bases not matched to a gene; V was cut back by 8 bases and J by 1 base. The CDR3 has 14 amino acids. CDR3 loop: CASVGQAISYEQYF. The CDR3 DNA is TGTGCCAGCGTGGGACAGGCGATTTCCTACGAGCAGTACTTC.

The J gene is TRBJ2-3, the V gene TRBV29-1, with D possibly being TRBD1 (6 bases). The CDR3 sequence is 12 residues long. V lost 8 bases and J 3 bases, leaving 12 bases between the germline ends. Germline CDR1 reads SQVTM; CDR2 reads ANQGSEA. DNA for the CDR3: TGCAGCAGGGGGTTAGGTACAGATACGCAGTATTTT. Amino acids: CSRGLGTDTQYF.

V and J are TRBV18 and TRBJ2-2, with 10 nucleotides matching TRBD2. The CDR3 is made up of 16 amino acids. V trimming: 4 bases; J trimming: 5 bases; junction bases outside the gene matches: 7. Germline values: CDR1 KGHSH, CDR2 LQKENI. The CDR3 DNA reads TGTGCCAGCTCACTACTCCCGGGACTAGCGACCGGGGAGCTGTTTTTT. Its translation: CASSLLPGLATGELFF. Full variable domain (outside the CDR3, taken from reference TRBV18 and TRBJ2-2): NAGVMQNPRHLVRRRGQEARLRCSPMKGHSHVYWYRQLPEEGLKFMVYLQKENIIDESGMPKERFSAEFPKEGPSILRIQQVVRGDSAAYFCASSLLPGLATGELFFGEGSRLTVL.

CDR3 region: CASSLDFGRGNEQYF. The CDR3 nucleotides read TGTGCCAGCAGCTTAGATTTCGGGAGAGGGAACGAGCAGTACTTC. The chain links TRBV11-2 to TRBJ2-7; D perhaps matches TRBD2 (6 bases). The CDR3 has 15 amino acids. Germline assignment: CDR1 SGHAT and CDR2 FQNNGV. The V gene lost 0 bases and the J gene lost 5 bases, with 14 bases spanning the gap.

V usage is TRBV15 and J usage is TRBJ1-1; D remains ambiguous. The CDR3 is made up of 14 amino acids. Looked up from germline, CDR1 is LNHNV and CDR2 is YYDKDF (reference sequence). V was trimmed by 0 bases and J by 1 base, leaving 6 bases between them. As DNA, the CDR3 is TGTGCCACCAGCAGAGAAGCTGGGAACACTGAAGCTTTCTTT. It codes for CATSREAGNTEAFF.

The V and J genes are TRBV6-5 and TRBJ1-5; D unresolved. Germline V lookup: CDR1 MNHEY, CDR2 SVGAGI. This CDR3 has 13 amino acids. Trimming cost V 4 bases and J 3 bases, with 7 bases left between them. The CDR3 loop reads CASSSRINQPQHF. CDR3 coding DNA: TGTGCCAGCAGTTCCAGGATCAATCAGCCCCAGCATTTT.

The CDR3 loop reads CSVASGLAPETQYF. DNA of the CDR3: TGCAGCGTTGCCTCGGGACTAGCCCCAGAGACCCAGTACTTC. The V call is TRBV29-1, the J call TRBJ2-5; 9 bases match TRBD2. The CDR3 runs 14 residues. V shed 4 bases, J shed 4 bases, and the junction held 7 bases outside the gene matches. Germline CDR1 SQVTM, CDR2 ANQGSEA.